Following are 8 T cell receptor beta chains from one sample sequenced in a study of shared clonotypes between healthy human individuals. Only CD45RO-negative cells positively selected for CCR7 counted as naive CD8 cells, so terminally differentiated effector memory CD45RA+ cells were excluded. Repertoires were generated with immunoSEQ multiplex PCR, while TCRdb's copy carries only in-frame clones and drops some. The sample consists of more than 2 million clones, 93% of them appearing once. The material sequenced was naive CD8+ T cells from PBMCs. The receptors originated from a man between 18 and 29 years old in good health. Some clones in this sample may be carry-over from other donors' samples.

The chain recombines TRBV15 with TRBJ1-1; D is unclear. CDR1 is LNHNV and CDR2 is YYDKDF in the germline V gene (reference sequence). V lost 1 base to trimming and J lost 5 bases, with 11 bases between them. The CDR3 runs 14 residues. CDR3 sequence (DNA): TGTGCCACCAGCAGAGTTCCGGTGGGAACTGAAGCTTTCTTT. Translating gives CATSRVPVGTEAFF. Filled out from reference TRBV15 and TRBJ1-1, the complete variable domain reads DAMVIQNPRYQVTQFGKPVTLSCSQTLNHNVMYWYQQKSSQAPKLLFHYYDKDFNNEADTPDNFQSRRPNTSFCFLDIRSPGLGDTAMYLCATSRVPVGTEAFFGQGTRLTVV.

Of note for this clone: This CDR3 is also generated by other DNA sequences in the sample. The rearrangement uses TRBV7-6 and TRBJ2-7; TRBD2 might be the D (5 bases). The CDR3 has 13 amino acids. V shed 3 bases and J shed 1 base, with 7 bases lying between them. Germline CDR1 and CDR2: SGHVS and FNYEAQ. The CDR3 spells CASSFRTSYEQYF. CDR3 coding DNA: TGTGCCAGCAGCTTCCGGACTTCCTACGAGCAGTACTTC.

J is TRBJ2-1 and V is TRBV7-2; 9 positions match TRBD2. Germline trimming cut 1 base from V and 3 bases from J; bases unmatched to any gene: 4. The germline CDR1 and CDR2 sequences are SGHTA and FQGNSA. The CDR3 loop spans 16 amino acids. CDR3 nucleotide sequence: TGTGCCAGCAGCTTAGGGACTAGCGACGACTACAATGAGCAGTTCTTC. Protein: CASSLGTSDDYNEQFF.

The V gene is TRBV11-2, the J gene TRBJ2-7, with D maybe TRBD1 (6 bases). V lost 5 bases and J 0 bases, leaving 11 bases between the germline ends. In germline, CDR1 is SGHAT, CDR2 FQNNGV. The CDR3 has 14 residues. CDR3 DNA sequence: TGTGCCAGCAGCCCAACAGGGAGCTCCTACGAGCAGTACTTC. Its translation is CASSPTGSSYEQYF.

This clone was recorded only once. The chain recombines TRBV28 with TRBJ1-4; D is undetermined. Per germline, CDR1 MDHEN and CDR2 SYDVKM. Trimming shortened V by 0 bases and J by 5 bases, and 4 bases separated the two germline ends. The CDR3 consists of 13 residues. CDR3 nucleotides: TGTGCCAGCAGTTTATGGAAGAATGAAAAACTGTTTTTT. The encoded protein is CASSLWKNEKLFF.

This chain connects TRBV5-8 to TRBJ1-5; D gene unclear. The CDR3 covers 16 residues. The V gene's germline CDR1 is SGHTS and CDR2 YDEGEE. V dropped 2 bases and J dropped 1 base, with 13 bases sitting between them. The CDR3 is CASSLLVPKSNQPQHF. The CDR3 DNA follows: TGTGCCAGCAGCTTATTAGTACCGAAAAGCAATCAGCCCCAGCATTTT.

This chain links TRBV7-6 with TRBJ2-1; the D is unclear. Trimming took 1 base from V and 0 from J, leaving 7 bases between them. Germline-derived CDR1 and CDR2 are SGHVS and FNYEAQ. This CDR3 has 15 amino acids. The CDR3 DNA reads TGTGCCAGCAGCTTAGACCCGAGCTCCTACAATGAGCAGTTCTTC. Translated: CASSLDPSSYNEQFF.

This rearrangement joins TRBV9 to TRBJ2-5; 9 nucleotides align to TRBD2. Per germline, CDR1 SGDLS and CDR2 YYNGEE. Unmatched junction bases numbered 11, after V lost 4 bases and J lost 4 bases. The CDR3 totals 16 residues. The CDR3 spells CASSPDHPLAGETQYF. The CDR3 nucleotides are TGTGCCAGCAGCCCAGATCACCCACTAGCGGGAGAGACCCAGTACTTC.